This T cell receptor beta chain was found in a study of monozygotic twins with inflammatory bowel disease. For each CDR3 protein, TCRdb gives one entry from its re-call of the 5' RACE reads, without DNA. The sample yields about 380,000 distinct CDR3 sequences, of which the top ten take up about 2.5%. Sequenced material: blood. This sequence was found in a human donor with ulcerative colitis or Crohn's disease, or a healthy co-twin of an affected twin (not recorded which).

This CDR3 reads CASSSRQPYGYTF. The rearrangement links TRBV12-3 or TRBV12-4 to TRBJ1-2; without DNA, the TCRdb call of TRBD1 cannot be checked. This CDR3 is built from 13 residues.